This TCR beta chain was documented in a study of cytomegalovirus exposure and HLA in healthy donors. The CDR3 has 12 residues. As for this clone: Its specificity is not known.

The PCR ran on 60 Vbeta and 13 Jbeta primers. Sequenced by immunoSEQ multiplex PCR; TCRdb stores in-frame clones only, minus some. The sample has about 150,000 clones, 60% to 80% seen once. Study results and limitations: The authors later linked a missense DCLRE1C variant to TCR beta V- and J-gene trimming.

Source material: PBMCs. The origin of this receptor is a woman younger than 45 in good health and CMV-seronegative. The J gene is TRBJ1-1, the V gene TRBV1; the table's D call of TRBD1 was not tested on the DNA. TRBV1 is given as a pseudogene. The CDR3 region has the DNA TGCACCAGCAGTGACAAGGACACTGAAGCTTTCTTT. Residues: CTSSDKDTEAFF.